The following is a T cell receptor (beta chain) sequence with its context. Reverse transcribing all isolated RNA meant expressed TCRB transcripts were sequenced. Sequencing of naive, central memory and regulatory T cell samples gave an average of roughly 3.5 million reads. Profiling relied on immunoSEQ multiplex PCR, and the TCRdb table lists in-frame clones only, not all of them. The table includes about 180,000 clones, about 12% detected once. V was clipped by 0 bases and J by 2 bases, with 17 bases between them. The CDR3 length is 18 residues. The germline V gene has CDR1 KGHSH and CDR2 LQKENI. This sample is part of a study of beta chain features in type 1 diabetes. On the study more broadly: On cell yields, gender and age, patients and healthy donors were similar.

This rearrangement joins TRBV18 to TRBJ2-1; TRBD2 is a possible D gene (5 bases). Sequencing was performed on central memory CD4+ T cells from blood. This sequence originates from a woman between 18 and 30 years old in good health. CDR3 nucleotide sequence: TGTGCCAGCTCACCACCGAACAGAGCGGAGAGGGCCTACAATGAGCAGTTCTTC. Translating it yields CASSPPNRAERAYNEQFF. The whole variable domain, remainder taken from reference TRBV18 and TRBJ2-1, is NAGVMQNPRHLVRRRGQEARLRCSPMKGHSHVYWYRQLPEEGLKFMVYLQKENIIDESGMPKERFSAEFPKEGPSILRIQQVVRGDSAAYFCASSPPNRAERAYNEQFFGPGTRLTVL.